Sequencing of this TCR beta chain was carried out in a study of Tregs in tolerant kidney transplant recipients. Study findings and constraints: Findings come from small patient numbers and require larger validation. No direct test of biological reproducibility was done here.

CD4+CD25+CD127- Tregs, CD4+CD25- non-Tregs, CD4 and CD8 cells were sorted. V shed 1 base, J shed 4 bases, and the junction held 2 bases outside the gene matches. This CDR3 region has 15 residues. Looked up from germline, CDR1 is MGHDK and CDR2 is SYGVNS. TCRdb's copy holds only in-frame clones and misses some; the assay was immunoSEQ multiplex PCR. The sample lists 200,000 to 300,000 clones; about 86% were seen once. For this clone: Its cognate antigen is unknown.

Sequencing input: CD4+ T cells from blood. The TCR was taken from a human donor in good health. The chain links TRBV25-1 to TRBJ1-2; TRBD1 matches at 11 bases. CDR3 nucleotide sequence: TGTGCCAGCAGTGAATCGGGACAGGGGGTCTATGGCTACACCTTC. It translates to CASSESGQGVYGYTF.